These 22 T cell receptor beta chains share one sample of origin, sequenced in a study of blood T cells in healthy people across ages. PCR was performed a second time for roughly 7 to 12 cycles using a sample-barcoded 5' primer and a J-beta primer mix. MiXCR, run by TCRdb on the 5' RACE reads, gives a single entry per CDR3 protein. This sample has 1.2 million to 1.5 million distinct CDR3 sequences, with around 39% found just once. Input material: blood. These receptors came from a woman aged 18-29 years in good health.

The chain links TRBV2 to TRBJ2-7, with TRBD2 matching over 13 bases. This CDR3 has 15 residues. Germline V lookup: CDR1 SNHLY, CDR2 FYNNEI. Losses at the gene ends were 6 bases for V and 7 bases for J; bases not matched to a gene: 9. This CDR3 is CASRAGTSGVDEQYF. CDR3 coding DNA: TGTGCCAGCAGGGCTGGGACTAGCGGGGTGGATGAGCAGTACTTC.

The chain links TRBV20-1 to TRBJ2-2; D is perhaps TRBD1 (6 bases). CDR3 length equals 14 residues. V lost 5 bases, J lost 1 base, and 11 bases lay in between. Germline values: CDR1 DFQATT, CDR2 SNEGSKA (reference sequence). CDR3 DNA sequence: TGCAGTGCTGGAGGACAGTGGAACACCGGGGAGCTGTTTTTT. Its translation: CSAGGQWNTGELFF.

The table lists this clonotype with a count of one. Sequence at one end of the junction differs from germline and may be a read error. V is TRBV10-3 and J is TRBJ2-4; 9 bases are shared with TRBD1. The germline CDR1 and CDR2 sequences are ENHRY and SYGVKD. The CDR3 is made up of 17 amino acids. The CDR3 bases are TGTACCATCAGCGAGCCCGGACAGGGGATACCCAAAAACATTCAGTACTTC. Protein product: CTISEPGQGIPKNIQYF.

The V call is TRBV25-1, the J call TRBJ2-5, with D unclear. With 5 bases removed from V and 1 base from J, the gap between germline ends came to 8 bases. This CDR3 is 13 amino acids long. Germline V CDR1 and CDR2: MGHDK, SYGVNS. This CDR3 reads CASSHYFQETQYF. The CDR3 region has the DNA TGTGCCAGCAGTCATTACTTCCAAGAGACCCAGTACTTC.

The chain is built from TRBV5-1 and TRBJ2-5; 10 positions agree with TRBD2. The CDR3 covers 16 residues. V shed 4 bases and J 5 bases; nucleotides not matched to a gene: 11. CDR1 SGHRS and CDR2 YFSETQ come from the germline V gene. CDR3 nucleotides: TGCGCCAGCAGCAGATTTACTAGCGGGGAGAAGGAGACCCAGTACTTC. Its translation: CASSRFTSGEKETQYF.

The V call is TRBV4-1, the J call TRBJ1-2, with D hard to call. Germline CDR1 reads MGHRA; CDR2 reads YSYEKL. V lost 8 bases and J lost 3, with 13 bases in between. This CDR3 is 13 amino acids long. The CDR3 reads CASSHIHDYGYTF. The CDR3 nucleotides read TGCGCCAGCTCCCACATCCACGACTATGGCTACACCTTC.

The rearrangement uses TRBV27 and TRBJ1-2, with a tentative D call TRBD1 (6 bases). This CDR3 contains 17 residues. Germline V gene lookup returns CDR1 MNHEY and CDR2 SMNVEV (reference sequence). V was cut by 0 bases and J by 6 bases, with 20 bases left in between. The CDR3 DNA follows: TGTGCCAGCAGTTTATCCTTGGGAGGGGGAAGGAGTGATGGCTACACCTTC. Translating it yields CASSLSLGGGRSDGYTF.

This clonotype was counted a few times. The CDR3 spells CASSLALGTTDTQYF. The CDR3 DNA is TGTGCCAGCAGCTTAGCGCTAGGTACCACAGATACGCAGTATTTT. The J gene is TRBJ2-3, the V gene TRBV7-2; D gene uncertain. CDR1 is SGHTA, CDR2 FQGNSA, per germline. The CDR3 sequence is 15 residues long. Trimming pared 0 bases from V and 2 bases from J, leaving 9 bases between. Combining the CDR3 with reference TRBV7-2 and TRBJ2-3 gives the whole variable domain GAGVSQSPSNKVTEKGKDVELRCDPISGHTALYWYRQSLGQGLEFLIYFQGNSAPDKSGLPSDRFSAERTGGSVSTLTIQRTQQEDSAVYLCASSLALGTTDTQYFGPGTRLTVL.

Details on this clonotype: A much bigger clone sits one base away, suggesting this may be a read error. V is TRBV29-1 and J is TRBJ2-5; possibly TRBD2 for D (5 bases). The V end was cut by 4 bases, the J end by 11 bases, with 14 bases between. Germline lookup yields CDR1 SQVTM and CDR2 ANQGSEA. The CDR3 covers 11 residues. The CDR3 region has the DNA TGCAGCGTTGGTAGCGCCAATGAGCAGTACTTC. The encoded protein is CSVGSANEQYF.

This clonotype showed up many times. CDR3 loop: CASSLAGVSTDTQYF. The CDR3 DNA reads as TGTGCCAGCAGTTTAGCGGGAGTGAGCACAGATACGCAGTATTTT. J is TRBJ2-3 and V is TRBV27, with 7 bases that match TRBD2. This CDR3 spans 15 amino acids. Germline assignment: CDR1 MNHEY and CDR2 SMNVEV (reference sequence). V dropped 2 bases and J dropped 0; count of bases not matched to a gene: 2.

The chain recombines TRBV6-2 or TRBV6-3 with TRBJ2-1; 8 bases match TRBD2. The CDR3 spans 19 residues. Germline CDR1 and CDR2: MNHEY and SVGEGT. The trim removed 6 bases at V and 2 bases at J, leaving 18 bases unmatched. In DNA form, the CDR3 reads TGTGCCAGCAGGTCCCTCAGCGGGAGAGAACGTATTACCTACAATGAGCAGTTCTTC. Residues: CASRSLSGRERITYNEQFF.

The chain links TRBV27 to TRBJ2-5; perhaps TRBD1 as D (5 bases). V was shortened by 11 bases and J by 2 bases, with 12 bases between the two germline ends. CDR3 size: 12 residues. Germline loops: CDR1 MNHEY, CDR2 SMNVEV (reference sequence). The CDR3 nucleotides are TGTGCCTGTGGACATACGCAAGAGACCCAGTACTTC. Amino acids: CACGHTQETQYF.

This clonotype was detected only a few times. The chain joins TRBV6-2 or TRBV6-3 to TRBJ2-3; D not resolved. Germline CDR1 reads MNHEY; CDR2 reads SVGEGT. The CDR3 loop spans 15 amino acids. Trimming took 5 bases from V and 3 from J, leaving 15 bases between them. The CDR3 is CASSPVPGVTDTQYF. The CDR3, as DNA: TGTGCCAGCAGTCCGGTGCCAGGAGTGACAGATACGCAGTATTTT.

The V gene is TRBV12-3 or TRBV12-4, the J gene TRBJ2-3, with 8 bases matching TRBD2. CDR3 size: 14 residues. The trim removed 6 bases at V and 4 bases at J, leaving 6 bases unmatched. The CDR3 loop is CASRSGSPADTQYF. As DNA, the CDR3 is TGTGCCAGCAGGAGCGGGAGTCCCGCAGATACGCAGTATTTT.

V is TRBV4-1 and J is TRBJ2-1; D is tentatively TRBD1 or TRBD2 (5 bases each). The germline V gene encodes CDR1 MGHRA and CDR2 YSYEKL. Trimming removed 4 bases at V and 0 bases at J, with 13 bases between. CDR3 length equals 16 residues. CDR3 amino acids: CASSRLGTSSYNEQFF. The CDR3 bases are TGCGCCAGCAGCCGTCTCGGGACGAGCTCCTACAATGAGCAGTTCTTC.

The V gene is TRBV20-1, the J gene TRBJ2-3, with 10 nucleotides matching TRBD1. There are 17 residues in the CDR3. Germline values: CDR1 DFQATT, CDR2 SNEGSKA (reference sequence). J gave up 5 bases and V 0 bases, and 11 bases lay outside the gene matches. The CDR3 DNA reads TGCAGTGCTAGAGATCAGACAGGGGGCGCGAGAATAGATACGCAGTATTTT. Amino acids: CSARDQTGGARIDTQYF.

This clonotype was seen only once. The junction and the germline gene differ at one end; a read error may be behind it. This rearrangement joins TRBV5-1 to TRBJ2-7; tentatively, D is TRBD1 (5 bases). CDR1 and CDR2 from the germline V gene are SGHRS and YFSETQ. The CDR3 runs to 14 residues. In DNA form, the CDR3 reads TGCGCCAGCCAGGCAGGGCAGAGCTCCCACGAGCAGTACTTC. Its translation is CASQAGQSSHEQYF.

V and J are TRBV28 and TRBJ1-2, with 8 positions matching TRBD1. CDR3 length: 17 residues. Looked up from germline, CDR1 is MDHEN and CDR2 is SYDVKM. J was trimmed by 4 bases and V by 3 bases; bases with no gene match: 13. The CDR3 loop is CASSFNQGAGWGYGYTF. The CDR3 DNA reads TGTGCCAGCAGTTTCAACCAGGGGGCTGGGTGGGGCTATGGCTACACCTTC.

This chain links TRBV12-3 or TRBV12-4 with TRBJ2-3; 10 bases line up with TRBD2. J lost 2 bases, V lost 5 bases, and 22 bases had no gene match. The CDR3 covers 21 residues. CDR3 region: CASSARPPTSSLAGYTDTQYF. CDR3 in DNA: TGTGCCAGCAGTGCCCGACCTCCCACGAGTTCACTAGCGGGGTACACAGATACGCAGTATTTT.

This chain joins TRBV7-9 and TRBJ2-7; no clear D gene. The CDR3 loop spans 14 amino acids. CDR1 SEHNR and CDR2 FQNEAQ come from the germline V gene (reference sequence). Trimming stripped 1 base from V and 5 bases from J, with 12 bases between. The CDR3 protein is CASSLGASINEQYF. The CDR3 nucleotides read TGTGCCAGCAGCTTAGGTGCTAGTATTAACGAGCAGTACTTC.

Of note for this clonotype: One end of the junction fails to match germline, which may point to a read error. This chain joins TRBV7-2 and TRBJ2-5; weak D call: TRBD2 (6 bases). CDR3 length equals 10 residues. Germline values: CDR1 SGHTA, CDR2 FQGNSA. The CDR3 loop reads CAWGEETQCF. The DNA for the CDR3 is TGTGCCTGGGGGGAAGAGACCCAGTGCTTC.

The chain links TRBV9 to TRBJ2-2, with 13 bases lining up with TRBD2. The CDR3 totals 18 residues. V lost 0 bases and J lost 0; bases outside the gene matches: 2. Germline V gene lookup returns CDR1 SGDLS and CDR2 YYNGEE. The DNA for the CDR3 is TGTGCCAGCAGCGTAGCCGGGACTAGCGGGGCGAACACCGGGGAGCTGTTTTTT. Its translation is CASSVAGTSGANTGELFF.